This TCR beta chain was sequenced in a study of blood T cell repertoires in COVID-19. The CDR3 totals 10 residues. Germline assignment: CDR1 GTSNPN and CDR2 SVGIG (reference sequence). V lost 5 bases and J 4 bases, leaving 6 bases between the germline ends. Generated by immunoSEQ multiplex PCR, the TCRdb table keeps only in-frame clones and is missing some. The sample lists under 300,000 clones; approximately 90% were seen once. V is TRBV30 and J is TRBJ2-7, with a possible D match to TRBD1 (6 bases). Sequencing was done on a sample of PBMCs or T cells enriched from blood (not recorded which). The origin of this receptor is a human donor in a cohort exposed to, infected with or recovered from COVID-19 (not recorded which). The donor label of this sample is uncertain. The CDR3: CAWGQYEQYF. The CDR3 DNA follows: TGTGCCTGGGGACAGTACGAGCAGTACTTC.